This TCR beta chain originates from a study of PD-1 blockade in classical Hodgkin lymphoma. With regard to this clone: The antigen remains undetermined.

Findings and limits, study-wide: Complete responders' baseline diversity resembled that of newly diagnosed patients. Individuals who commenced nivolumab within less than 1 year of ASCT were excluded.

Trimming at V came to 4 bases and at J to 3 bases, leaving 2 bases not matched to a gene. Germline loops: CDR1 SGHTS, CDR2 YDEGEE. The CDR3 contains 13 residues. The repertoire was sequenced with immunoSEQ multiplex PCR; TCRdb's copy has only in-frame clones and lacks some. The data hold about 75,000 clones, with under 95% observed a single time. All patients relapsed after autologous stem cell transplantation, and brentuximab vedotin exposure varied. Complete response, partial response or progressive disease was each patient's best response. This receptor was obtained from a human donor with classical Hodgkin lymphoma. This material consisted of peripheral blood mononuclear cells (PBMCs), taken at baseline. The chain employs TRBV5-8 and TRBJ1-1; 8 bases align to TRBD1. The CDR3 sequence: CASSAQGDTEAFF. For the CDR3, the DNA is TGTGCCAGCAGCGCACAGGGGGACACTGAAGCTTTCTTT.